The sequence of this T cell receptor beta chain was determined in a study of vaccination and CD4 T cells after COVID-19. Whole-study context: Cultures that served as controls received a CEFX pool, an HIV-1 Nef pool, or no peptide.

Treatment specified: roughly 10-day PBMC culture with coronavirus spike peptide pools or control peptides (ViraFEST assay). TCRs were sequenced by ViraFEST after antigen-specific T cells had been expanded with peptide pools. Convalescent patients tested SARS-CoV-2 PCR positive from March to December 2020, before Alpha, Beta and Delta emerged. The Oncomine TCR Beta short-read assay sequenced DNA from cultured CD4+ T cells. It was from cultured CD4+ T cells that genomic DNA was extracted. MiXCR was run by TCRdb on the PCR reads, yielding one entry per CDR3 protein. Of approximately 23,000 distinct CDR3 sequences listed, over 25% are singletons. The J segment lost 2 bases and the V segment lost 1 base, leaving 3 bases of the junction unmatched. The CDR3 consists of 15 residues. CDR1 is LNHDA, CDR2 SQIVND, per germline (reference sequence). Concerning this clonotype: Its antigen is still unknown.

The rearrangement uses TRBV19 and TRBJ1-1, with 8 bases that match TRBD1. Sample: cultured CD4+ T cells from blood. The TCR sequence derives from a human donor with COVID-19. The CDR3 sequence: CASSIGQGANTEAFF. The CDR3 bases are TGTGCCAGTAGTATAGGGCAGGGGGCAAACACTGAAGCTTTCTTT.